This TCR beta chain comes out of a study of prognosis after radiotherapy for stage I lung cancer. At the level of the study: Medically, all non-small cell lung cancer patients were deemed inoperable. Radiotherapy preceded distant metastases in a few patients (median approximately seven months); more than 13 showed no significant progression.

With respect to this clonotype: Its target is unknown.

The TCR beta CDR3 region was amplified from genomic DNA, with two rounds of multiplex PCR being used for the amplification. Primers specific to each TRBV and TRBJ gene were used in first-round PCR. TCRdb reprocessed the multiplex PCR reads with MiXCR, giving one entry per CDR3 protein. The data show about 51,000 distinct CDR3 sequences, less than 45% seen once. Whole-study results and caveats: Tumor-specific status of the expanded TCR clones was not determined in the analysis.

The CDR3 covers 13 residues. Trimming pared 4 bases from V and 5 bases from J, leaving 14 bases between. Germline CDR1 is DFQATT and CDR2 is SNEGSKA (reference sequence). This sequence was found in a donor aged 50 or older with non-small cell lung cancer. Sequences were derived from PBMCs, sampled before or after stereotactic body radiation therapy (not recorded which). This rearrangement joins TRBV20-1 to TRBJ2-5; D may be TRBD1 (8 bases). The CDR3 coding sequence is TGCAGTGCTAAACAGGGGGGGAGCGAGACCCAGTACTTC. Its protein product is CSAKQGGSETQYF.